Below, one T cell receptor (beta chain) is given with its context. Its target is unknown. This could be a read error, since a much larger clone is one nucleotide away. Using RNA template, CDR3s of TCR alpha and beta were amplified with iRepertoire arm-PCR. Tissue mRNA or PBMC total RNA, about 95-450 ng, went into one-step reverse transcription and amplification. A single record per CDR3 protein comes from TCRdb applying MiXCR to the multiplex PCR reads. The sample has about 180,000 distinct CDR3 sequences, more than 35% seen once; the top ten hold around 5.3%. This record comes from a study of glioma-infiltrating T cells. The CDR3 covers 12 residues. Looked up from germline, CDR1 is LGHDT and CDR2 is YNNKEL (reference sequence). The V gene lost 3 bases and the J gene lost 13 bases, with 13 bases spanning the gap. Study-wide results and caveats: Non-neoplastic patients had below-expected tissue-blood divergence, while all gliomas exceeded expectation.

This chain links TRBV3-1 with TRBJ2-1; D uncertain. This clonotype was sampled from a human donor with low-grade glioma or glioblastoma, undergoing nonglioma brain surgery, or in good health (not recorded which). Sample: glioma tissue, nonneoplastic brain tissue, or PBMCs (not recorded which). As DNA, the CDR3 is TGTGCCAGCAGCCACTTGCAAGAGACCCAGTTCTTC. This codes for CASSHLQETQFF.